One and the same sample provided the 32 T cell receptor beta chains below, sequenced in a study of regulatory T cells in long-lasting Graves disease. As to time point: newly diagnosed GD, antithyroid drugs for less than 3 months. PBMC RNA served as the TCR library source. The authors built TCR beta libraries using iRepertoire HTBI primers and Arm-PCR of CDR3 regions. One entry per CDR3 protein results from TCRdb running MiXCR on the multiplex PCR reads. Seen here are some 410,000 distinct CDR3 sequences, about 16% observed once, and the top ten hold about 10%. These same data were also listed under a study on T cells in Graves' hyperthyroidism and ophthalmopathy.

Sequenced here: peripheral blood mononuclear cells (PBMCs), sampled at new diagnosis, from a patient treated with antithyroid drugs. These receptors were taken from a woman aged 30 to 39 with Graves disease.

Turning to this clonotype: This sequence may be a read error, since a much larger clone differs from it by one base. The rearrangement joins TRBV6-9 to TRBJ1-5; 8 bases agree with TRBD1. J gave up 4 bases and V 4 bases, and 18 bases lay outside the gene matches. Germline CDR1 MNHGY, CDR2 SVAAGI. This CDR3 has 19 amino acids. CDR3 loop: CASSSGRQITGGKNQPQHF. CDR3 nucleotides: TGTGCCAGCAGTTCTGGACGACAGATCACAGGGGGAAAGAATCAGCCCCAGCATTTT.

This chain connects TRBV9 to TRBJ1-6; D unresolved. Between the trimmed V and J ends, which lost 3 bases and 7 bases, there was a span of 14 bases. Germline V gives CDR1 SGDLS, CDR2 YYNGEE. The CDR3 runs to 15 residues. CDR3 in amino acids: CASSERPPPNSPLHF. The CDR3 bases are TGTGCCAGCAGCGAGCGGCCACCCCCCAATTCACCCCTCCACTTT.

V gene TRBV9 combines with J gene TRBJ1-5, with TRBD1 identical over 10 bases. CDR3 length: 15 residues. Germline V CDR1 and CDR2: SGDLS, YYNGEE. V lost 3 bases to trimming and J lost 9 bases; unmatched junction nucleotides: 9. DNA for the CDR3: TGTGCCAGCAGCGAAGGGACAGGGGACTTACGGCCCCAGCATTTT. It encodes CASSEGTGDLRPQHF.

Many counts were recorded for this clonotype. The rearrangement joins TRBV20-1 to TRBJ1-2, with TRBD1 matching 7 bases. This CDR3 spans 12 amino acids. Germline V CDR1 and CDR2: DFQATT, SNEGSKA (reference sequence). V was clipped by 3 bases and J by 4 bases; unmatched bases: 2. This CDR3 is CSASGTVYGYTF. CDR3 sequence (DNA): TGCAGTGCTAGTGGGACAGTCTATGGCTACACCTTC.

This clonotype was detected many times. The chain carries TRBV19 and TRBJ2-5; TRBD2 might be the D (5 bases). The length of the CDR3 is 12 residues. Trimming removed 6 bases from V and 2 bases from J, with 7 bases in between. Germline-derived CDR1 and CDR2 are LNHDA and SQIVND (reference sequence). CDR3 DNA: TGTGCCAGTAGGAGCGGTCAAGAGACCCAGTACTTC. It is translated as CASRSGQETQYF.

The chain joins TRBV11-2 to TRBJ2-7; D remains unclear. Per germline, CDR1 SGHAT and CDR2 FQNNGV. This CDR3 spans 14 amino acids. V was trimmed by 1 base and J by 2 bases, leaving 9 bases between them. CDR3 sequence: CASSLGRAAYEQYF. CDR3 bases: TGTGCCAGCAGCTTAGGTCGGGCGGCCTACGAGCAGTACTTC.

In regard to this clonotype: Given a much more abundant clone one base away, this may be a read error. This chain links TRBV20-1 with TRBJ2-1, with TRBD2 matching over 14 bases. The length of the CDR3 is 15 residues. With V trimmed by 6 bases and J by 10 bases, 11 bases remained unmatched. Germline V CDR1 and CDR2: DFQATT, SNEGSKA (reference sequence). CDR3 region: CSATGLAGAAAEQFF. CDR3 sequence (DNA): TGCAGTGCGACGGGACTAGCGGGAGCGGCGGCAGAGCAGTTCTTC.

This clonotype was seen many times. The V call is TRBV2, the J call TRBJ2-1, with 7 bases matching TRBD2. This CDR3 has 14 amino acids. Germline lookup yields CDR1 SNHLY and CDR2 FYNNEI. With V trimmed by 6 bases and J by 5 bases, 7 bases remained unmatched. CDR3 coding DNA: TGTGCCAGCAGGACTAAGGCGGGGGACAATGAGCAGTTCTTC. Its translation is CASRTKAGDNEQFF.

V and J are TRBV7-9 and TRBJ2-1; 8 bases match TRBD2. Germline trimming cut 6 bases from V and 9 bases from J; bases unmatched to any gene: 16. Looked up from germline, CDR1 is SEHNR and CDR2 is FQNEAQ (reference sequence). This CDR3 is built from 16 residues. CDR3 sequence reads: CASSPPTRAGVLEQFF. CDR3 DNA: TGTGCCAGCAGTCCACCGACTCGAGCGGGAGTTCTTGAGCAGTTCTTC.

Comments on this clonotype: A much more abundant neighbour one base away suggests this may be a read error. The chain carries TRBV5-1 and TRBJ2-1, with D possibly matching TRBD1 (6 bases). Germline-derived CDR1 and CDR2 are SGHRS and YFSETQ. The CDR3 extends over 15 amino acids. CDR3 amino acids: CASSRTSGAHNEQFF. The CDR3 region has the DNA TGTGCCAGCAGCCGGACTTCAGGGGCACACAATGAGCAGTTCTTC.

This clonotype was seen many times. The V gene is TRBV11-2, the J gene TRBJ2-2; D is undetermined. Germline-derived CDR1 and CDR2 are SGHAT and FQNNGV. The CDR3 sequence is 17 residues long. V lost 6 bases to trimming and J lost 4 bases, with 21 bases between them. The CDR3, as DNA: TGTGCCAGCAGAACACTGCGGAGCAAGGGTAGCACCGGGGAGCTGTTTTTT. Its protein product is CASRTLRSKGSTGELFF.

This clonotype was recorded at least ten times. This rearrangement joins TRBV28 to TRBJ2-7; no clear D. The CDR3 runs to 17 residues. V was shortened by 4 bases and J by 0 bases, with 19 bases between the two germline ends. The germline V gene has CDR1 MDHEN and CDR2 SYDVKM. CDR3 region: CASSSYLLTVLSYEQYF. In DNA, the CDR3 is TGTGCCAGCAGTTCCTACCTCCTAACGGTGCTCTCCTACGAGCAGTACTTC.

The sample holds many counts of this clonotype. The V and J genes are TRBV7-6 and TRBJ1-1; D ambiguous. Trimming pared 3 bases from V and 6 bases from J, leaving 14 bases between. This CDR3 comprises 14 residues. Germline V gene data show CDR1 as SGHVS and CDR2 as FNYEAQ. CDR3 coding DNA: TGTGCCAGCAGCTTTTCGACTGAGGGAGCTGAAGCTTTCTTT. Amino acids: CASSFSTEGAEAFF.

The V and J genes are TRBV3-1 and TRBJ2-3; 9 bases are shared with TRBD2. Germline values: CDR1 LGHDT, CDR2 YNNKEL (reference sequence). J gave up 1 base and V 3 bases, and 5 bases lay outside the gene matches. This CDR3 is built from 16 residues. The CDR3: CASSQRRTSGTDTQYF. The DNA for the CDR3 is TGTGCCAGCAGCCAGCGACGGACTAGCGGCACAGATACGCAGTATTTT.

This clonotype was seen a handful of times. The chain recombines TRBV5-1 with TRBJ1-2; possible D gene TRBD1, 6 bases. V lost 0 bases, J lost 10 bases, and 13 bases lay in between. This CDR3 is built from 13 residues. Germline assignment: CDR1 SGHRS and CDR2 YFSETQ. DNA of the CDR3: TGCGCCAGCAGCTTGGAAGTCGGGGGCGACTACACCTTC. Protein sequence: CASSLEVGGDYTF.

This clonotype was found a few times. V gene TRBV6-4 combines with J gene TRBJ2-6; 7 bases line up with TRBD1. This CDR3 has 17 residues. V trimming: 9 bases; J trimming: 2 bases; junction bases outside the gene matches: 13. Germline assignment: CDR1 MRHNA and CDR2 SNTAGT. CDR3 protein: CASFPGQPSTGANVLTF. Written as DNA, the CDR3 is TGTGCCAGTTTTCCGGGACAGCCGTCGACTGGGGCCAACGTCCTGACTTTC.

This clonotype was seen ten or more times. The gene calls are TRBV12-3 or TRBV12-4 and TRBJ1-1; TRBD1 matches 8 bases. The CDR3 totals 13 residues. V trimming: 5 bases; J trimming: 3 bases; junction bases outside the gene matches: 2. The CDR3 DNA reads TGTGCCAGCAGTCGGGACAGGTACACTGAAGCTTTCTTT. Protein: CASSRDRYTEAFF.

This clonotype was recorded once. A read error may be the cause here, since a much bigger clone is one base away. The chain links TRBV7-9 to TRBJ1-2; D ambiguous. Germline values: CDR1 SEHNR, CDR2 FQNEAQ (reference sequence). The CDR3 totals 15 residues. The CDR3, as DNA: TGTGCCAGCAGCTTGCTCGGCAGGCCAACCGAGGGCTTCACCTTC. Amino acids: CASSLLGRPTEGFTF.

As concerns this clonotype: At one end the junction does not follow the germline gene, possibly because of a read error. This chain uses TRBV7-7 with TRBJ2-7; 7 bases fit TRBD2. There are 13 residues in the CDR3. Germline V gene data show CDR1 as SSHAT and CDR2 as FNYEAQ (reference sequence). CDR3 region: CASSPTSSGEQYF. CDR3 bases: TGTGCTAGCAGCCCGACTAGCTCGGGGGAGCAGTACTTC.

This clonotype was counted at least ten times. The chain recombines TRBV12-3 or TRBV12-4 with TRBJ1-3, with D unclear. Trimming removed 7 bases at V and 3 bases at J, with 10 bases between. This CDR3 region has 13 residues. CDR3 in DNA: TGTGCCAGCACCCCTACCCGTGGAAACACCATATATTTT. Its protein product is CASTPTRGNTIYF.

This clonotype was counted only a few times. Its ends do not fully match the called genes, so a read error is possible. CDR3 amino acids: CASSLGLAGGFSYEPYF. For the CDR3, the DNA is TGCGCCAGCAGCCTAGGACTAGCGGGAGGATTTTCCTACGAGCCGTACTTC. This chain connects TRBV7-9 to TRBJ2-7; 14 bases match TRBD2. Germline V gene sequence: CDR1 SEHNR, CDR2 FQNEAQ (reference sequence). The CDR3 consists of 17 residues.

A remark on this clonotype: This may be a read error, as it is one base from a much larger clone. The V gene is TRBV28, the J gene TRBJ2-7, with D tentatively TRBD2 (6 bases). This CDR3 contains 13 residues. Germline assignment: CDR1 MDHEN and CDR2 SYDVKM. CDR3 sequence: CASSRGITYEQHF. The CDR3 DNA is TGTGCCAGCAGTCGGGGGATCACCTACGAGCAGCACTTC.

The chain links TRBV6-2 or TRBV6-3 to TRBJ2-6, with D possibly matching TRBD2 (6 bases). This CDR3 has 15 residues. Per the germline V gene, CDR1 is MNHEY and CDR2 is SVGEGT. V dropped 4 bases and J dropped 4 bases, with 11 bases sitting between them. The CDR3: CASSWGLAGANVLTF. CDR3 sequence (DNA): TGTGCCAGCAGTTGGGGACTTGCGGGGGCCAACGTCCTGACTTTC.

This clonotype was counted ten times or more. The chain is built from TRBV15 and TRBJ2-1; 12 bases align to TRBD2. Looked up from germline, CDR1 is LNHNV and CDR2 is YYDKDF (reference sequence). J was trimmed by 8 bases and V by 5 bases; bases with no gene match: 10. The CDR3 consists of 16 residues. The CDR3 reads CATSGPTSGSTDEQFF. In DNA form, the CDR3 reads TGTGCCACCAGCGGTCCGACTAGCGGGAGTACCGATGAGCAGTTCTTC.

This clonotype was seen at least ten times. J is TRBJ1-1 and V is TRBV6-1; D gene unclear. The V gene lost 6 bases and the J gene lost 4 bases, with 18 bases spanning the gap. This CDR3 is 15 amino acids long. Germline CDR1 is MNHNS and CDR2 is SASEGT. Here the CDR3 reads CASSRRAPQGTEAFF. The DNA for the CDR3 is TGTGCCAGCAGCCGCCGGGCCCCCCAAGGCACTGAAGCTTTCTTT.

This clonotype was observed many times. V is TRBV30 and J is TRBJ1-1, with TRBD1 identical over 7 bases. Germline CDR1 GTSNPN, CDR2 SVGIG (reference sequence). V lost 2 bases, J lost 1 base, and 16 bases stayed unmatched. The CDR3 is made up of 18 amino acids. CDR3 sequence reads: CAWSSGAFGRGTNTEAFF. In DNA, the CDR3 is TGTGCCTGGAGTAGCGGCGCTTTTGGCAGGGGGACGAACACTGAAGCTTTCTTT.

This clonotype appeared many times. V and J are TRBV3-1 and TRBJ1-1; TRBD1 aligns across 9 bases. V dropped 3 bases and J dropped 6; count of bases not matched to a gene: 8. Germline CDR1 and CDR2: LGHDT and YNNKEL (reference sequence). This CDR3 is 15 amino acids long. CDR3 in amino acids: CASSQGTGMGPEAFF. As DNA, the CDR3 is TGTGCCAGCAGCCAGGGGACAGGGATGGGCCCTGAAGCTTTCTTT.

The sample holds many counts of this clonotype. At one boundary the junction diverges from the germline segment, which might be a read error. The chain has TRBV12-3 or TRBV12-4 and TRBJ2-7, with TRBD1 identical over 8 bases. The CDR3 has 14 amino acids. DNA of the CDR3: TGTGCCAGCACTTTAGGACAGGGTTCCTACGAGCAGTACTTC. Translated, it gives CASTLGQGSYEQYF.

This clonotype was detected ten times or more. This chain links TRBV5-5 with TRBJ2-2; no definite D call. The CDR3 is 15 amino acids. Trimming took off 0 bases at V and 1 base at J, with 7 bases between the two ends. In germline, CDR1 is SGHKS, CDR2 YYEKEE (reference sequence). The CDR3 is CASSLAGLNTGELFF. The DNA for the CDR3 is TGTGCCAGCAGCTTGGCCGGATTGAACACCGGGGAGCTGTTTTTT.

This clonotype showed up many times. J is TRBJ2-3 and V is TRBV24-1, with 9 bases matching TRBD1. The length of the CDR3 is 14 residues. Germline loops: CDR1 KGHDR, CDR2 SFDVKD. Trimming at V came to 6 bases and at J to 3 bases, leaving 3 bases not matched to a gene. CDR3 sequence: CATSSGTGTDTQYF. The CDR3 DNA sequence: TGTGCCACCAGTTCCGGGACAGGGACAGATACGCAGTATTTT.

In this sample, this clonotype turned up many times. The rearrangement joins TRBV11-3 to TRBJ2-2, with 8 positions matching TRBD2. The trim removed 1 base at V and 2 bases at J, leaving 6 bases unmatched. The CDR3 length is 17 residues. CDR1 is SGHNT, CDR2 YENEEA, per germline. Here the CDR3 reads CASSLGTAGGNTGELFF. CDR3 coding DNA: TGTGCCAGCAGCTTAGGGACGGCGGGAGGAAACACCGGGGAGCTGTTTTTT.

This clonotype showed up just a few times. This chain uses TRBV6-5 with TRBJ2-7, with TRBD2 matching over 7 bases. The CDR3 is made up of 15 amino acids. V lost 2 bases to trimming and J lost 0 bases; unmatched junction nucleotides: 4. The germline gives CDR1 MNHEY, CDR2 SVGAGI. The CDR3 DNA reads TGTGCCAGCAGTTACAGGCCTAGCGGCTCCTACGAGCAGTACTTC. This translates into CASSYRPSGSYEQYF.